The next 21 T cell receptor beta chains were all read from a single sample in a study of T cell responses to AZD1222 COVID-19 vaccine. TCRdb's table, derived via immunoSEQ multiplex PCR, lists solely in-frame clones and lacks some. This sample has roughly 150,000 clones, with roughly 91% found just once. The material was peripheral blood, obtained 28 days after the second AZD1222 dose. These receptors were taken from an adult who received the AZD1222 COVID-19 vaccine.

V is TRBV10-1 and J is TRBJ2-7; 10 nucleotides line up with TRBD1. The junction had 4 bases not matched to a gene; V was cut back by 6 bases and J by 2 bases. Germline loops: CDR1 WNHNN, CDR2 SYGVQD (reference sequence). This CDR3 has 14 residues. The DNA for the CDR3 is TGCGCCAGCAGACCGGGACAGGGGACCTACGAGCAGTACTTC. Its translation is CASRPGQGTYEQYF.

The V and J genes are TRBV3-1 (or the pseudogene TRBV3-2) and TRBJ1-5; TRBD1 might be the D (5 bases). The length of the CDR3 is 15 residues. Germline CDR1 and CDR2: LGHDT and YNNKEL (reference sequence). V dropped 6 bases and J dropped 3 bases, with 15 bases sitting between them. Here the CDR3 reads CASSFGTGFNQPQHF. CDR3 bases: TGTGCCAGCAGTTTCGGGACGGGATTCAATCAGCCCCAGCATTTT.

The chain employs TRBV28 and TRBJ2-7; the D gene is possibly TRBD1 (6 bases). In germline, CDR1 is MDHEN, CDR2 SYDVKM. Trimming stripped 5 bases from V and 6 bases from J, with 17 bases between. The CDR3 is made up of 14 amino acids. The CDR3 loop is CASSQGTYRGEQYF. The DNA for the CDR3 is TGTGCCAGCAGTCAAGGGACATACAGAGGCGAGCAGTACTTC.

The chain employs TRBV29-1 and TRBJ2-1; D may be TRBD1 or TRBD2 (5 bases each). CDR3 length equals 11 residues. V was clipped by 4 bases and J by 6 bases, with 7 bases between them. Looked up from germline, CDR1 is SQVTM and CDR2 is ANQGSEA. The CDR3 reads CSVGGPNEQFF. The CDR3 nucleotides read TGCAGCGTTGGGGGACCCAATGAGCAGTTCTTC.

The rearrangement links TRBV29-1 to TRBJ2-4, with D hard to call. The germline V gene has CDR1 SQVTM and CDR2 ANQGSEA. V lost 4 bases and J 0 bases, leaving 10 bases between the germline ends. CDR3 length equals 14 residues. CDR3 sequence: CSVGGHLAKNIQYF. The CDR3 coding sequence is TGCAGCGTTGGTGGGCACTTAGCCAAAAACATTCAGTACTTC.

J is TRBJ1-2 and V is TRBV28; 7 positions agree with TRBD1. This CDR3 contains 15 residues. V lost 5 bases, J lost 4 bases, and 10 bases stayed unmatched. Germline CDR1 is MDHEN and CDR2 is SYDVKM. The CDR3 loop reads CASSPAGTVSYGYTF. Here the CDR3 DNA reads TGTGCCAGCAGTCCCGCCGGGACAGTATCCTATGGCTACACCTTC.

The table lists this clone with a few counts. The V and J genes are TRBV6-5 and TRBJ2-7; TRBD1 is a possible D gene (5 bases). Germline CDR1 is MNHEY and CDR2 is SVGAGI. This CDR3 is built from 13 residues. Trimming removed 7 bases at V and 2 bases at J, with 12 bases between. Here the CDR3 reads CASKIDSAYEQYF. CDR3 sequence (DNA): TGTGCCAGCAAAATAGACAGTGCCTACGAGCAGTACTTC.

J is TRBJ1-1 and V is TRBV3-1 (or the pseudogene TRBV3-2), with D possibly TRBD1 on 6 matching bases. V lost 1 base and J lost 4, with 10 bases in between. CDR3 length: 14 amino acids. Germline CDR1 LGHDT, CDR2 YNNKEL (reference sequence). CDR3 amino acids: CASSQGVGGTEAFF. CDR3 bases: TGTGCCAGCAGCCAAGGCGTAGGGGGCACTGAAGCTTTCTTT.

This chain links TRBV5-1 with TRBJ2-1; the match to TRBD1 covers 9 bases. CDR1 SGHRS and CDR2 YFSETQ come from the germline V gene. The CDR3 has 15 amino acids. The ends lost 0 bases at V and 9 bases at J; junction bases unmatched: 7. The CDR3 loop is CASSLGRTGAGEQFF. CDR3 sequence (DNA): TGCGCCAGCAGCTTGGGTCGGACAGGGGCGGGTGAGCAGTTCTTC.

The V and J genes are TRBV4-1 and TRBJ2-3; 8 bases map to TRBD2. The ends lost 0 bases at V and 4 bases at J; junction bases unmatched: 9. CDR1 is MGHRA, CDR2 YSYEKL, per germline. The CDR3 is 17 amino acids. The CDR3 coding sequence is TGCGCCAGCAGCCAAGATAGGAGCGGGAGCATCGCAGATACGCAGTATTTT. The encoded protein is CASSQDRSGSIADTQYF.

The chain uses TRBV5-1 and TRBJ1-4; D may be TRBD1 (6 bases). Trimming left V 0 bases short and J 5 bases short, with 14 bases between. Per germline, CDR1 SGHRS and CDR2 YFSETQ. The length of the CDR3 is 16 residues. The CDR3 DNA sequence: TGCGCCAGCAGCTTGGGGCCACAGGGTGAGAATGAAAAACTGTTTTTT. It yields the protein CASSLGPQGENEKLFF.

The chain carries TRBV19 and TRBJ2-3; tentatively, D is TRBD1 (6 bases). The CDR3 totals 13 residues. Germline V gives CDR1 LNHDA, CDR2 SQIVND (reference sequence). V shed 9 bases and J shed 3 bases, with 13 bases lying between them. In nucleotides, the CDR3 is TGTGCCAGCCTCGAAACAGGGACAGATACGCAGTATTTT. This gives the protein CASLETGTDTQYF.

The genes are TRBV3-1 (or the pseudogene TRBV3-2) and TRBJ1-1; perhaps TRBD1 as D (5 bases). The CDR3 runs to 15 residues. V lost 1 base to trimming and J lost 5 bases, with 14 bases between them. From germline, CDR1 is LGHDT and CDR2 YNNKEL (reference sequence). CDR3 sequence: CASSQAVGGRTEAFF. Here the CDR3 DNA reads TGTGCCAGCAGCCAAGCGGTCGGGGGACGGACTGAAGCTTTCTTT.

This clone was seen a single time. This rearrangement joins TRBV3-1 (or the pseudogene TRBV3-2) to TRBJ2-7, with 9 bases fitting TRBD1. The trim removed 3 bases at V and 0 bases at J, leaving 3 bases unmatched. This CDR3 contains 15 residues. Germline V gene data show CDR1 as LGHDT and CDR2 as YNNKEL (reference sequence). CDR3 sequence (DNA): TGTGCCAGCAGCCAGGCGGACAGGGGCTCCTACGAGCAGTACTTC. Translating it yields CASSQADRGSYEQYF.

The CDR3 spells CATLQSAGANVLTF. For the CDR3, the DNA is TGTGCCACTCTACAGAGCGCTGGGGCCAACGTCCTGACTTTC. The gene calls are TRBV6-6 and TRBJ2-6; unclear D gene. V was shortened by 10 bases and J by 2 bases, with 12 bases between the two germline ends. The CDR3 has 14 amino acids. The germline V gene encodes CDR1 MNHNY and CDR2 SVGAGI (reference sequence).

The chain joins TRBV28 to TRBJ1-1; D is possibly TRBD1 (5 bases). The V and J ends lost 6 bases and 1 base respectively, with 18 bases between them. The length of the CDR3 is 16 residues. CDR1 and CDR2 (germline): MDHEN, SYDVKM. CDR3 sequence reads: CASSPLGAAPNTEAFF. DNA for the CDR3: TGTGCCAGCAGCCCTCTCGGGGCGGCCCCGAACACTGAAGCTTTCTTT.

This chain uses TRBV19 with TRBJ1-2; D not certain. The CDR3 is 11 residues long. The V gene's germline CDR1 is LNHDA and CDR2 SQIVND (reference sequence). The V end was cut by 6 bases, the J end by 4 bases, with 6 bases between. CDR3: CASRAVYGYTF. As DNA, the CDR3 is TGTGCCAGTAGAGCGGTCTATGGCTACACCTTC. The full variable domain, with the rest looked up from reference TRBV19 and TRBJ1-2, is DGGITQSPKYLFRKEGQNVTLSCEQNLNHDAMYWYRQDPGQGLRLIYYSQIVNDFQKGDIAEGYSVSREKKESFPLTVTSAQKNPTAFYLCASRAVYGYTFGSGTRLTVV.

The genes are TRBV28 and TRBJ2-5; D is possibly TRBD1 (5 bases). V lost 2 bases and J lost 5, with 12 bases in between. CDR1 and CDR2 from the germline V gene are MDHEN and SYDVKM. The CDR3 spans 14 residues. In nucleotides, the CDR3 is TGTGCCAGCAGTTTAGGAAGCAGGGCTGAGACCCAGTACTTC. Encoded protein: CASSLGSRAETQYF.

The chain combines TRBV5-1 with TRBJ2-6; D is possibly TRBD1 (7 bases). The V end lost 3 bases, the J end lost 0 bases, and 13 bases lay between the germline ends. The CDR3 covers 17 residues. Looked up from germline, CDR1 is SGHRS and CDR2 is YFSETQ. CDR3 in amino acids: CASSSGDSNSGANVLTF. The CDR3 nucleotides are TGCGCCAGCAGCTCGGGGGACAGCAACTCTGGGGCCAACGTCCTGACTTTC.

The J gene is TRBJ1-6, the V gene TRBV30, with D possibly TRBD1 on 5 matching bases. V lost 3 bases, J lost 15 bases, and 12 bases lay in between. The CDR3 extends over 11 amino acids. Per the germline V gene, CDR1 is GTSNPN and CDR2 is SVGIG (reference sequence). The CDR3 region is CAWSRVRDLHF. The CDR3 nucleotides read TGTGCCTGGAGCAGGGTTAGGGACCTCCACTTT.

The gene calls are TRBV29-1 and TRBJ2-3, with D uncertain. V was clipped by 6 bases and J by 2 bases, with 12 bases between them. This CDR3 comprises 13 residues. In germline, CDR1 is SQVTM, CDR2 ANQGSEA. The DNA of the CDR3 is TGCAGCGTCTTTCGCCCCTACACAGATACGCAGTATTTT. It is translated as CSVFRPYTDTQYF.